The next 20 T cell receptor beta chains were all read from a single sample in a study of monozygotic twins with inflammatory bowel disease. After re-calling the 5' RACE reads, TCRdb lists one entry per CDR3 protein, DNA absent. This sample's table reports fewer than 400,000 distinct CDR3 sequences. Material for sequencing was blood. These receptors came from a human donor with ulcerative colitis or Crohn's disease, or a healthy co-twin of an affected twin (not recorded which).

The chain uses TRBV12-3 or TRBV12-4 and TRBJ2-2. This CDR3 has 13 amino acids. CDR3 in amino acids: CASSFVSPGELFF.

V usage is TRBV4-3 and J usage is TRBJ2-1; TCRdb outputs TRBD2, but without DNA this stays unchecked. The CDR3 consists of 16 residues. Germline-derived CDR1 and CDR2 are LGHNA and YSLEER. The CDR3 spells CASSQERAASYNEQFF.

The gene calls are TRBV7-2 and TRBJ2-5; with no DNA, the TCRdb D assignment of TRBD2 cannot be verified. This CDR3 is 14 amino acids long. Germline-derived CDR1 and CDR2 are SGHTA and FQGNSA. The chain's CDR3 is CASSFGLDQETQYF.

The chain recombines TRBV5-1 with TRBJ2-5. This CDR3 is 12 amino acids long. Germline CDR1 is SGHRS and CDR2 is YFSETQ. CDR3 residues: CASSDLEETQYF.

The chain is built from TRBV7-8 and TRBJ2-1; TCRdb designates TRBD1, a call that cannot be tested without DNA. The germline gives CDR1 SGHVS, CDR2 FQNEAQ. This CDR3 contains 18 residues. The CDR3 sequence: CASNRGRTSASSYNEQFF. The variable domain in full, with the rest retrieved from reference TRBV7-8 and TRBJ2-1, is GAGVSQSPRYKVAKRGQDVALRCDPISGHVSLFWYQQALGQGPEFLTYFQNEAQLDKSGLPSDRFFAERPEGSVSTLKIQRTQQEDSAVYLCASNRGRTSASSYNEQFFGPGTRLTVL.

This sequence joins TRBV20-1 and TRBJ1-2. Germline loops: CDR1 DFQATT, CDR2 SNEGSKA (reference sequence). The CDR3 is 15 residues long. The CDR3 protein is CSARDSGGRNYGYTF.

This chain connects TRBV7-2 to TRBJ2-7. Germline-derived CDR1 and CDR2 are SGHTA and FQGNSA. The CDR3 has 13 residues. CDR3 loop: CASSLEGFLEQYF.

The gene calls are TRBV12-3 or TRBV12-4 and TRBJ1-6; checking the TCRdb D call of TRBD1 is not possible without DNA. This CDR3 has 12 residues. The CDR3 sequence: CASSLLGAPLHF.

This chain joins TRBV5-1 and TRBJ2-1; TCRdb's D call of TRBD2 is untestable without DNA. Germline V lookup: CDR1 SGHRS, CDR2 YFSETQ. The length of the CDR3 is 15 residues. The CDR3 region is CASSLLAGGVNEQFF.

This chain links TRBV27 with TRBJ1-5; without DNA, the TCRdb call of TRBD1 cannot be checked. The CDR3 is 14 residues long. Germline V lookup: CDR1 MNHEY, CDR2 SMNVEV (reference sequence). The CDR3 loop reads CASSLRGAIQPQHF.

The chain has TRBV28 and TRBJ2-7; TCRdb proposes TRBD1, but this gene call is untestable without DNA. CDR3 length: 14 residues. From germline, CDR1 is MDHEN and CDR2 SYDVKM. CDR3 sequence: CASSSRGLSYEQYF. The entire variable domain, with the rest obtained from reference TRBV28 and TRBJ2-7, is as follows: DVKVTQSSRYLVKRTGEKVFLECVQDMDHENMFWYRQDPGLGLRLIYFSYDVKMKEKGDIPEGYSVSREKKERFSLILESASTNQTSMYLCASSSRGLSYEQYFGPGTRLTVT.

The rearrangement links TRBV7-8 to TRBJ1-2; TCRdb designates TRBD1, a call that cannot be tested without DNA. The CDR3 runs 14 residues. The V gene's germline CDR1 is SGHVS and CDR2 FQNEAQ. CDR3 region: CASSLAPVRGGYTF.

The V gene is TRBV7-2, the J gene TRBJ2-7. The CDR3 has 11 amino acids. Germline assignment: CDR1 SGHTA and CDR2 FQGNSA. The chain's CDR3 is CASTLPYEQYF. The full variable domain, its missing parts supplied by reference TRBV7-2 and TRBJ2-7, is GAGVSQSPSNKVTEKGKDVELRCDPISGHTALYWYRQSLGQGLEFLIYFQGNSAPDKSGLPSDRFSAERTGGSVSTLTIQRTQQEDSAVYLCASTLPYEQYFGPGTRLTVT.

The CDR3 reads CAISVGGEQFF. The J gene is TRBJ2-1, the V gene TRBV10-3; TCRdb indicates TRBD1, and absent DNA this call remains unverified. This CDR3 contains 11 residues. Germline CDR1 is ENHRY and CDR2 is SYGVKD.

V is TRBV7-2 and J is TRBJ1-2. The CDR3 extends over 14 amino acids. From germline, CDR1 is SGHTA and CDR2 FQGNSA. The CDR3: CASSLEGARYGYTF.

CDR3 protein: CASGQQATATYEQYF. The chain couples TRBV7-2 to TRBJ2-7; TCRdb's D call of TRBD1 is untestable without DNA. CDR3 length equals 15 residues. Germline V gene lookup returns CDR1 SGHTA and CDR2 FQGNSA.

The chain carries TRBV7-7 and TRBJ2-5; the D call from TCRdb, TRBD1, cannot be confirmed without DNA. This CDR3 comprises 13 residues. From germline, CDR1 is SSHAT and CDR2 FNYEAQ (reference sequence). CDR3 residues: CASSYGGRETQYF.

The CDR3 is CSAPRDNQPQHF. The rearrangement links TRBV20-1 to TRBJ1-5; TCRdb's D call, TRBD1, is unchecked because there is no DNA. CDR1 is DFQATT, CDR2 SNEGSKA, per germline (reference sequence). The CDR3 has 12 amino acids.

This chain joins TRBV2 and TRBJ1-1. CDR1 and CDR2 (germline): SNHLY, FYNNEI. The CDR3 spans 15 residues. CDR3 region: CASSERLGIRTEAFF.

The chain joins TRBV9 to TRBJ2-1; without DNA, the TCRdb call of TRBD2 cannot be checked. CDR3 length equals 18 residues. Germline V gene data show CDR1 as SGDLS and CDR2 as YYNGEE. This CDR3 is CASSPRLGAGSSYNEQFF.